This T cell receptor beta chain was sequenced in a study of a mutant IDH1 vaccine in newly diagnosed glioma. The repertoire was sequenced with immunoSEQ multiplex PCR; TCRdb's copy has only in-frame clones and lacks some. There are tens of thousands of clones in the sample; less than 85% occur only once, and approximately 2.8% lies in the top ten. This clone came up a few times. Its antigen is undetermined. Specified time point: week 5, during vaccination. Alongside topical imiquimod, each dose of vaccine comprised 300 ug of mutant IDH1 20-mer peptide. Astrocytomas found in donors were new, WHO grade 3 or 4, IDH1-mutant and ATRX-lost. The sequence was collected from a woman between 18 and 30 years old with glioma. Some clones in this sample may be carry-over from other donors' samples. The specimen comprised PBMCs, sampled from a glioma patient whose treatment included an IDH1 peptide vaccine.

The DNA for the CDR3 is TGTGCCAGCAGTTACTCGAGACAGGCCCTGGGGGCTTTCTTT. This codes for CASSYSRQALGAFF. The chain recombines TRBV6-5 with TRBJ1-1, with D tentatively TRBD1 (6 bases). Germline V gives CDR1 MNHEY, CDR2 SVGAGI. Trimming removed 0 bases from V and 11 bases from J, with 16 bases in between. This CDR3 is built from 14 residues.